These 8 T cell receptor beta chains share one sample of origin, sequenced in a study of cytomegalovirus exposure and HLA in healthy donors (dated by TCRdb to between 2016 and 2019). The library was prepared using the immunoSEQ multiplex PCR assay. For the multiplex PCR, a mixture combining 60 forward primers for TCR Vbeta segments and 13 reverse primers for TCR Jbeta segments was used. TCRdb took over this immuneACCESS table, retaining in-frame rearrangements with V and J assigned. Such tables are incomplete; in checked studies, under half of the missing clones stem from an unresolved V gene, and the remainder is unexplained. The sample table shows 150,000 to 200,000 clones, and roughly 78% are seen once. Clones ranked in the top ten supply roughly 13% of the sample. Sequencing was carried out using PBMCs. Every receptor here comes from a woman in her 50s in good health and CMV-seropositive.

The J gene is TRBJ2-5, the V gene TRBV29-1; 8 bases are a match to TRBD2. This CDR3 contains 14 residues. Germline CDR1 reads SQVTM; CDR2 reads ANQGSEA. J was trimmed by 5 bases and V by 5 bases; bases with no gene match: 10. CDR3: CSVHRGLAGETQYF. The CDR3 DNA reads TGCAGCGTTCACCGAGGACTAGCTGGCGAGACCCAGTACTTC.

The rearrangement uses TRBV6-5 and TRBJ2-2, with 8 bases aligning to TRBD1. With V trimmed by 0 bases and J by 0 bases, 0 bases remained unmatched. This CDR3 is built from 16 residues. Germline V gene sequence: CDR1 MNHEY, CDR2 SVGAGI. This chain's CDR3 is CASSYSQGANTGELFF. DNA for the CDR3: TGTGCCAGCAGTTACTCACAGGGGGCGAACACCGGGGAGCTGTTTTTT.

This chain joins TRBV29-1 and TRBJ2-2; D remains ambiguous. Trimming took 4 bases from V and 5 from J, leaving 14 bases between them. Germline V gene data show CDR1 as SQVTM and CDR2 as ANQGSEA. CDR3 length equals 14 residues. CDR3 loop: CSVAEQPQTGELFF. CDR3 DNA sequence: TGCAGCGTTGCGGAACAGCCCCAGACCGGGGAGCTGTTTTTT.

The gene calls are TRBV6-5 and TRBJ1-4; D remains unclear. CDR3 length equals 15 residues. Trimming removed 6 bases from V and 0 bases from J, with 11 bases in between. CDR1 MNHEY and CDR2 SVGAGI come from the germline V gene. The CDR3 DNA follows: TGTGCCAGCAGGGGGAGCGGGTCAACTAATGAAAAACTGTTTTTT. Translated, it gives CASRGSGSTNEKLFF.

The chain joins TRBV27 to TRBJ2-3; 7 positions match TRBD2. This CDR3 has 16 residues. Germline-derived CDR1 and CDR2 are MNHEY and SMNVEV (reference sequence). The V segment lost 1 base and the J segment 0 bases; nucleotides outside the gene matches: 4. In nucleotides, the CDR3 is TGTGCCAGCAGTTTATGGGGGGGTCGTAGCACAGATACGCAGTATTTT. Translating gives CASSLWGGRSTDTQYF.

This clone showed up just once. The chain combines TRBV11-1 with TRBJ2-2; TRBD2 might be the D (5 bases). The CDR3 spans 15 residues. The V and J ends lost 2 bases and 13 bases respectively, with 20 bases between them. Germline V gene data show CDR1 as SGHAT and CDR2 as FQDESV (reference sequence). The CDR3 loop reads CASSLIVGKHRGLFF. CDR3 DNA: TGTGCCAGCAGCTTAATCGTAGGGAAACACCGGGGGCTGTTTTTT.

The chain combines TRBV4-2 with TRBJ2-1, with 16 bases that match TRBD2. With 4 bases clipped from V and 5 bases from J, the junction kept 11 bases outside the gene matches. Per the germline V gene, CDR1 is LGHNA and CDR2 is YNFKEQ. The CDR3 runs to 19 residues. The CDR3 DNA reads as TGTGCCAGCAGCCGCTCGGGACTAGCGGGGGGGCGGAGGGACAATGAGCAGTTCTTC. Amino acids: CASSRSGLAGGRRDNEQFF.

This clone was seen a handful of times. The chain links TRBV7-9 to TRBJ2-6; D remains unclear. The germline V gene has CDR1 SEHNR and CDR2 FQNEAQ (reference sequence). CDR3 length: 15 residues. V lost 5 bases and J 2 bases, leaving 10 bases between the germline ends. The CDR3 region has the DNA TGTGCCAGCAGCCCCTTCCCTACTGGGGCCAACGTCCTGACTTTC. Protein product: CASSPFPTGANVLTF.